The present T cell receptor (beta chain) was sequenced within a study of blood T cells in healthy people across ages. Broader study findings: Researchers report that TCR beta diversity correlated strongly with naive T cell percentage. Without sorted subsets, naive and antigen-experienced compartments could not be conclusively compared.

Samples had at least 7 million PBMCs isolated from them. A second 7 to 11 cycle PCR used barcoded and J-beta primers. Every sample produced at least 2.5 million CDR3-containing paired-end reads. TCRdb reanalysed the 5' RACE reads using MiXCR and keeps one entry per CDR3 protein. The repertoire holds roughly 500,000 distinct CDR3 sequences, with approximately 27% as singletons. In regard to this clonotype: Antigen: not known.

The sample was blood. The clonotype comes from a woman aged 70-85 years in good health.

This chain's CDR3 is CASSQDLGQGSAVFF. Here the CDR3 DNA reads TGTGCCAGCAGCCAAGATCTTGGACAGGGGTCGGCGGTGTTTTTT. The rearrangement joins TRBV3-1 to TRBJ2-2; 9 bases match TRBD1. The CDR3 covers 15 residues. Losses at the gene ends were 0 bases for V and 15 bases for J; bases not matched to a gene: 11. From germline, CDR1 is LGHDT and CDR2 YNNKEL (reference sequence).